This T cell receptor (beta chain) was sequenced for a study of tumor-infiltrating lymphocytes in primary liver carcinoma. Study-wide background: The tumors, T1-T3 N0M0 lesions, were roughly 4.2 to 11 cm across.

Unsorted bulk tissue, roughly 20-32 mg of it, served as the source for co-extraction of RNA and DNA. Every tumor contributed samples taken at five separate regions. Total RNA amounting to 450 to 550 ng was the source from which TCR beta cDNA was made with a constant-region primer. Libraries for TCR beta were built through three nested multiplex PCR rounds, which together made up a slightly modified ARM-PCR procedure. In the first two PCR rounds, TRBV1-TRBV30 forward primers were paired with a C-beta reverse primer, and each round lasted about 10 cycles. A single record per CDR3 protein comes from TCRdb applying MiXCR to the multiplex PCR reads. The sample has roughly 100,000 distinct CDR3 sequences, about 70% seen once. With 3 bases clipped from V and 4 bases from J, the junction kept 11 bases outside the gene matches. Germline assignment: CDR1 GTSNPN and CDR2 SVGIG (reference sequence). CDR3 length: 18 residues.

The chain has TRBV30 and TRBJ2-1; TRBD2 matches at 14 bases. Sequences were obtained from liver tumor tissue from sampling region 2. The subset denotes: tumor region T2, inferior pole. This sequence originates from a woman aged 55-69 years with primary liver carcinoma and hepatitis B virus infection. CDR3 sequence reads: CAWRGTSGRGGVYNEQFF. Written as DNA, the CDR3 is TGTGCCTGGAGGGGGACTAGCGGGAGAGGGGGGGTTTACAATGAGCAGTTCTTC.